This entry features one T cell receptor beta chain sequence. The antigen remains unidentified. The use of a sample-barcoded 5' primer and a J-beta primer mix characterized a second PCR of about 6 to 12 cycles. The template-switch adaptor, which had 12 random nucleotides, put a tag on each cDNA molecule. From the 5' RACE reads, TCRdb called clonotypes with MiXCR, one entry per CDR3 protein. Of roughly 720,000 distinct CDR3 sequences listed, around half are singletons. Per sample, extraction of total RNA gave at least 6 micrograms in every case. The CDR3 runs 15 residues. V shed 8 bases, J shed 8 bases, and the junction held 14 bases outside the gene matches. Per germline, CDR1 SEHNR and CDR2 FQNEAQ (reference sequence). The data were obtained in a study of blood T cells in healthy people across ages. Study-wide points: The study found more naive CD4+ cells and higher diversity in long-lived than aged donors.

Sequencing was done on a sample of blood. This chain joins TRBV7-9 and TRBJ1-4; 7 bases are a match to TRBD1. The receptor was isolated from an elderly man in good health. CDR3 in amino acids: CASGYRRGQQEKLFF. CDR3 nucleotide sequence: TGTGCCAGCGGTTACAGGAGGGGGCAACAGGAAAAACTGTTTTTT.